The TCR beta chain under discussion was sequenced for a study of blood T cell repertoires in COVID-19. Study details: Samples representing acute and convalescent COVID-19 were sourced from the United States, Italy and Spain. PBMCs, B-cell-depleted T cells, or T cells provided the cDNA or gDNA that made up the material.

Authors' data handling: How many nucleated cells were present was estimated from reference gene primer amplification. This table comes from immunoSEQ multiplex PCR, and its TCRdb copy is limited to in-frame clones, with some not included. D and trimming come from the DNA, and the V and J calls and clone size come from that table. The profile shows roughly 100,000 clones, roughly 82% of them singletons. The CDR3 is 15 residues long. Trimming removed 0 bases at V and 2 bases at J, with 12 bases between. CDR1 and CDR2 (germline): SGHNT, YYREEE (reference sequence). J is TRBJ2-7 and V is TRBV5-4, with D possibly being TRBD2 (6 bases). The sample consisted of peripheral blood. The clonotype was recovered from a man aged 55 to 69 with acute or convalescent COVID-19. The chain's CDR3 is CASSLVGTWAYEQYF. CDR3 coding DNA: TGTGCCAGCAGCTTGGTAGGGACTTGGGCCTACGAGCAGTACTTC.